This TCR beta chain was retrieved from a study of OX40 agonist ivuxolimab in advanced cancers. Broader study findings: It was also the case that some nonresponders had low normalized T-cell clonal expansion. More expanded clones were seen, on average, in CD8+ T cells than in CD4+. In the expanded peripheral T cells, antigen specificity was never determined.

Germline loops: CDR1 LNHNV, CDR2 YYDKDF (reference sequence). CDR3 size: 15 residues. V lost 6 bases to trimming and J lost 1 base, with 14 bases between them. Only in-frame clones appear in the TCRdb table, and some are missing; sequencing was by immunoSEQ multiplex PCR. Among roughly 15,000 clones, 80% to 90% were seen once, and the ten largest hold about two fifths. Concerning this clone itself: Its antigen is unknown.

This sequence was found in an adult with an advanced solid tumor such as melanoma, head and neck, liver or kidney cancer. This specimen was CD4+ or CD8+ T cells sorted from blood, taken in a trial of the OX40 agonist ivuxolimab. The J gene is TRBJ2-3, the V gene TRBV15, with no clear D. For the CDR3, the DNA is TGTGCCACCAGTGATCTGGGGAACGGCACAGATACGCAGTATTTT. Protein sequence: CATSDLGNGTDTQYF.